These T cell receptor beta chains were read from a single sample in a study of shared clonotypes between healthy human individuals. TCRdb's copy holds only in-frame clones and misses some; the assay was immunoSEQ multiplex PCR. The sample lists approximately 980,000 clones, 60% to 85% occurring once. What was sequenced was memory CD4+ T cells sorted from blood. The receptors derive from a man between 18 and 29 years old in good health. CDR3s include the opening cysteine and the closing phenylalanine or tryptophan. Each record gives: D gene, clone size, V gene, J gene, CDR3 protein, CDR3 DNA. A D gene is named only where the DNA matches it firmly. Rows may omit the clone size; those that give it use once, few, many or a size class.

D gene: TRBD1; clone size: few; V gene: TRBV5-1; J gene: TRBJ2-3; CDR3 protein: CASSLGQGDADTQYF; CDR3 DNA: TGCGCCAGCAGCTTGGGACAGGGAGACGCAGATACGCAGTATTTT
D gene: .; clone size: .; V gene: TRBV5-1; J gene: TRBJ2-7; CDR3 protein: CASSPGAGSREQYF; CDR3 DNA: TGCGCCAGCAGCCCCGGAGCAGGCAGCCGAGAGCAGTACTTC
D gene: .; clone size: .; V gene: TRBV28; J gene: TRBJ2-7; CDR3 protein: CASKGGTVGHEQYF; CDR3 DNA: TGTGCCAGCAAGGGCGGGACGGTGGGCCACGAGCAGTACTTC
D gene: .; clone size: .; V gene: TRBV7-7; J gene: TRBJ2-3; CDR3 protein: CAKGGPTDTQYF; CDR3 DNA: TGTGCGAAGGGGGGGCCCACAGATACGCAGTATTTT
D gene: .; clone size: .; V gene: TRBV5-6; J gene: TRBJ2-3; CDR3 protein: CASSPWVELTDTQYF; CDR3 DNA: TGTGCCAGCAGCCCCTGGGTGGAGCTCACAGATACGCAGTATTTT
D gene: .; clone size: .; V gene: TRBV7-8; J gene: TRBJ1-2; CDR3 protein: CASSLVQGGYTF; CDR3 DNA: TGTGCCAGCAGCTTAGTTCAGGGCGGCTACACCTTC
D gene: .; clone size: .; V gene: TRBV7-3; J gene: TRBJ2-2; CDR3 protein: CASSSGRNTGELFF; CDR3 DNA: TGTGCCAGCAGCTCGGGCAGGAACACCGGGGAGCTGTTTTTT
D gene: .; clone size: .; V gene: TRBV6-1; J gene: TRBJ2-3; CDR3 protein: CASRQGNTQYF; CDR3 DNA: TGTGCCAGCAGGCAGGGAAATACGCAGTATTTT
D gene: .; clone size: .; V gene: TRBV7-2; J gene: TRBJ1-6; CDR3 protein: CASTRGAGGINSPLHF; CDR3 DNA: TGTGCCAGCACTCGTGGGGCCGGGGGGATTAATTCACCCCTCCACTTT
D gene: .; clone size: .; V gene: TRBV6-1; J gene: TRBJ2-7; CDR3 protein: CASRESFSIYEQYF; CDR3 DNA: TGTGCCAGCAGAGAAAGTTTCTCCATCTACGAGCAGTACTTC
D gene: TRBD2; clone size: .; V gene: TRBV7-2; J gene: TRBJ2-3; CDR3 protein: CASSGQAGAGDTQYF; CDR3 DNA: TGTGCCAGCAGCGGACAAGCGGGAGCGGGAGATACGCAGTATTTT
D gene: .; clone size: few; V gene: TRBV10-3; J gene: TRBJ2-1; CDR3 protein: CAISDQGNEQFF; CDR3 DNA: TGTGCCATCAGTGATCAAGGCAATGAGCAGTTCTTC
D gene: .; clone size: .; V gene: TRBV14; J gene: TRBJ2-3; CDR3 protein: CASSANKDTQYF; CDR3 DNA: TGTGCCAGCAGCGCCAACAAAGATACGCAGTATTTT
D gene: TRBD2; clone size: few; V gene: TRBV25-1; J gene: TRBJ2-1; CDR3 protein: CASSLGTSADSYNEQFF; CDR3 DNA: TGTGCCAGCAGTTTGGGGACTAGCGCAGACTCCTACAATGAGCAGTTCTTC
D gene: TRBD2; clone size: .; V gene: TRBV7-2; J gene: TRBJ2-2; CDR3 protein: CASSSQRGNTGELFF; CDR3 DNA: TGTGCCAGCAGCTCTCAGCGGGGGAACACCGGGGAGCTGTTTTTT
D gene: .; clone size: .; V gene: TRBV11-2; J gene: TRBJ1-2; CDR3 protein: CASSAQGYGYTF; CDR3 DNA: TGTGCCAGCAGCGCTCAGGGCTATGGCTACACCTTC
D gene: TRBD1; clone size: .; V gene: TRBV18; J gene: TRBJ1-2; CDR3 protein: CASSPSWTGQGHGYTF; CDR3 DNA: TGTGCCAGCTCACCATCCTGGACAGGGCAAGGCCATGGCTACACCTTC
D gene: .; clone size: .; V gene: TRBV9; J gene: TRBJ2-5; CDR3 protein: CASSVFGVKGPEAQETQYF; CDR3 DNA: TGTGCCAGCAGCGTATTTGGGGTAAAGGGGCCCGAGGCCCAAGAGACCCAGTACTTC
D gene: .; clone size: .; V gene: TRBV30; J gene: TRBJ1-4; CDR3 protein: CAWSVGTHAEKLFF; CDR3 DNA: TGTGCCTGGAGTGTAGGCACACACGCTGAAAAACTGTTTTTT
D gene: TRBD2; clone size: few; V gene: TRBV13; J gene: TRBJ2-5; CDR3 protein: CASSLEALAGGTIQETQYF; CDR3 DNA: TGTGCCAGCAGCTTAGAGGCGCTAGCGGGAGGGACTATTCAAGAGACCCAGTACTTC
D gene: .; clone size: .; V gene: TRBV6-6; J gene: TRBJ2-3; CDR3 protein: CASSPVSKYTDTQYF; CDR3 DNA: TGTGCCAGCAGTCCCGTTTCAAAATACACAGATACGCAGTATTTT
D gene: TRBD2; clone size: once; V gene: TRBV7-2; J gene: TRBJ2-1; CDR3 protein: CASRPPGLARNEQFF; CDR3 DNA: TGTGCCAGCAGACCGCCGGGACTAGCACGCAATGAGCAGTTCTTC
D gene: TRBD2; clone size: .; V gene: TRBV2; J gene: TRBJ2-1; CDR3 protein: CASRTGGGSNEQFF; CDR3 DNA: TGTGCCAGCAGAACGGGGGGAGGAAGCAATGAGCAGTTCTTC
D gene: TRBD1; clone size: .; V gene: TRBV14; J gene: TRBJ1-2; CDR3 protein: CASSRGRAAFYGYTF; CDR3 DNA: TGTGCCAGCAGCAGGGGGCGGGCGGCCTTCTATGGCTACACCTTC
D gene: .; clone size: many; V gene: TRBV2; J gene: TRBJ1-5; CDR3 protein: CASSGSGQSQPQHF; CDR3 DNA: TGTGCCAGCAGTGGGTCCGGTCAGAGTCAGCCCCAGCATTTT
D gene: TRBD2; clone size: once; V gene: TRBV5-1; J gene: TRBJ2-2; CDR3 protein: CASSFTPGTSGGALTGELFF; CDR3 DNA: TGCGCCAGCAGCTTCACACCCGGGACTAGCGGGGGGGCTCTCACCGGGGAGCTGTTTTTT
D gene: .; clone size: .; V gene: TRBV10-1; J gene: TRBJ2-2; CDR3 protein: CASGQTNTGELFF; CDR3 DNA: TGCGCCAGCGGACAGACCAACACCGGGGAGCTGTTTTTT
D gene: .; clone size: .; V gene: TRBV20-1; J gene: TRBJ2-7; CDR3 protein: CSASSGYEQYF; CDR3 DNA: TGCAGTGCTAGTTCTGGGTACGAGCAGTACTTC
D gene: .; clone size: once; V gene: TRBV5-6; J gene: TRBJ1-2; CDR3 protein: CASSKPGTNYGYTF; CDR3 DNA: TGTGCCAGCAGTAAACCCGGGACAAACTATGGCTACACCTTC
D gene: TRBD2; clone size: .; V gene: TRBV5-4; J gene: TRBJ2-7; CDR3 protein: CASSLFPGGGTREQYF; CDR3 DNA: TGTGCCAGCAGCTTGTTCCCTGGCGGGGGAACTCGCGAGCAGTACTTC
D gene: TRBD1; clone size: .; V gene: TRBV18; J gene: TRBJ2-1; CDR3 protein: CASSRQGSSEQFF; CDR3 DNA: TGTGCCAGCTCACGACAGGGGTCGAGTGAGCAGTTCTTC
D gene: .; clone size: .; V gene: TRBV10-1; J gene: TRBJ1-2; CDR3 protein: CASSDGQPYGYTF; CDR3 DNA: TGCGCCAGCAGTGATGGACAGCCTTATGGCTACACCTTC
D gene: .; clone size: .; V gene: TRBV6-5; J gene: TRBJ2-5; CDR3 protein: CASRPEKVETQYF; CDR3 DNA: TGTGCCAGCAGACCGGAGAAGGTGGAGACCCAGTACTTC
D gene: .; clone size: .; V gene: TRBV6-1; J gene: TRBJ1-5; CDR3 protein: CASLGTVGHQPQHF; CDR3 DNA: TGTGCCAGCTTGGGGACGGTGGGTCATCAGCCCCAGCATTTT
D gene: .; clone size: .; V gene: TRBV7-2; J gene: TRBJ1-4; CDR3 protein: CASSKDREKLFF; CDR3 DNA: TGTGCCAGCAGTAAAGACAGGGAAAAACTGTTTTTT
D gene: .; clone size: .; V gene: TRBV7-2; J gene: TRBJ1-1; CDR3 protein: CASSFRKNTEAFF; CDR3 DNA: TGTGCCAGCAGCTTCAGGAAGAACACTGAAGCTTTCTTT
D gene: .; clone size: .; V gene: TRBV7-7; J gene: TRBJ2-5; CDR3 protein: CASSLGRGTQETQYF; CDR3 DNA: TGTGCTAGCAGCTTAGGCAGGGGAACCCAAGAGACCCAGTACTTC
D gene: .; clone size: .; V gene: TRBV29-1; J gene: TRBJ2-3; CDR3 protein: CSVDSLEADTQYF; CDR3 DNA: TGCAGCGTTGACTCACTAGAGGCCGATACGCAGTATTTT
D gene: .; clone size: .; V gene: TRBV30; J gene: TRBJ1-2; CDR3 protein: CAWSVLAGRGYTF; CDR3 DNA: TGTGCCTGGAGTGTACTGGCAGGTCGTGGCTACACCTTC
D gene: TRBD2; clone size: .; V gene: TRBV5-6; J gene: TRBJ2-1; CDR3 protein: CASSPRTSGRTGTYNEQFF; CDR3 DNA: TGTGCCAGCAGCCCCCGGACTAGCGGGAGGACGGGCACCTACAATGAGCAGTTCTTC
D gene: TRBD2; clone size: .; V gene: TRBV2; J gene: TRBJ2-1; CDR3 protein: CASRLVGTSGGALGNEQFF; CDR3 DNA: TGTGCCAGCAGACTCGTCGGGACTAGCGGGGGGGCTTTGGGAAATGAGCAGTTCTTC
D gene: .; clone size: .; V gene: TRBV7-9; J gene: TRBJ1-1; CDR3 protein: CASSLLENTEAFF; CDR3 DNA: TGTGCCAGCAGCTTACTTGAAAACACTGAAGCTTTCTTT
D gene: .; clone size: .; V gene: TRBV12-5; J gene: TRBJ2-7; CDR3 protein: CASGLGTYEQYF; CDR3 DNA: TGTGCTAGTGGGTTAGGAACCTACGAGCAGTACTTC
D gene: .; clone size: .; V gene: TRBV6-4; J gene: TRBJ1-1; CDR3 protein: CASSALMNTEAFF; CDR3 DNA: TGTGCCAGCAGTGCCCTCATGAACACTGAAGCTTTCTTT
D gene: TRBD1; clone size: many; V gene: TRBV5-6; J gene: TRBJ1-4; CDR3 protein: CASSPRTGGIGEKLFF; CDR3 DNA: TGTGCCAGCAGCCCCAGGACAGGGGGGATAGGGGAAAAACTGTTTTTT
D gene: TRBD1; clone size: .; V gene: TRBV29-1; J gene: TRBJ2-1; CDR3 protein: CSFSRGTGDNEQFF; CDR3 DNA: TGCAGCTTCTCGAGGGGGACAGGGGACAATGAGCAGTTCTTC
D gene: .; clone size: .; V gene: TRBV6-5; J gene: TRBJ2-1; CDR3 protein: CASSTSGMQGAGQFF; CDR3 DNA: TGTGCCAGCAGCACGTCGGGGATGCAGGGAGCAGGGCAGTTCTTC
D gene: .; clone size: .; V gene: TRBV9; J gene: TRBJ1-2; CDR3 protein: CASSAGDGRGYGYTF; CDR3 DNA: TGTGCCAGCAGCGCCGGGGACGGAAGGGGATATGGCTACACCTTC
D gene: .; clone size: .; V gene: TRBV19; J gene: TRBJ1-1; CDR3 protein: CASSIRDSSEAFF; CDR3 DNA: TGTGCCAGTAGTATTAGGGATTCGTCTGAAGCTTTCTTT
D gene: .; clone size: once; V gene: TRBV18; J gene: TRBJ1-5; CDR3 protein: CASSPSGGNQPQHF; CDR3 DNA: TGTGCCAGCTCACCGTCCGGAGGCAATCAGCCCCAGCATTTT
D gene: .; clone size: .; V gene: TRBV2; J gene: TRBJ2-3; CDR3 protein: CASSEQGPQYF; CDR3 DNA: TGTGCCAGCAGTGAACAGGGTCCGCAGTATTTT
D gene: .; clone size: .; V gene: TRBV7-9; J gene: TRBJ1-4; CDR3 protein: CASSLTSSNEKLFF; CDR3 DNA: TGTGCCAGCAGCTTAACCTCCTCAAATGAAAAACTGTTTTTT
D gene: .; clone size: .; V gene: TRBV7-7; J gene: TRBJ2-2; CDR3 protein: CASSPGSWGNTGELFF; CDR3 DNA: TGTGCTAGCAGCCCGGGGAGTTGGGGCAACACCGGGGAGCTGTTTTTT
D gene: TRBD2; clone size: .; V gene: TRBV5-1; J gene: TRBJ2-5; CDR3 protein: CASSLGDVAGQETQYF; CDR3 DNA: TGCGCCAGCAGCCTGGGGGATGTAGCGGGGCAAGAGACCCAGTACTTC
D gene: .; clone size: few; V gene: TRBV6-1; J gene: TRBJ2-7; CDR3 protein: CASSEGRSGSYEQYF; CDR3 DNA: TGTGCCAGCAGTGAAGGGAGGAGCGGAAGCTACGAGCAGTACTTC
D gene: .; clone size: .; V gene: TRBV19; J gene: TRBJ1-5; CDR3 protein: CASSPRMVASNQPQHF; CDR3 DNA: TGTGCCAGTAGTCCCCGGATGGTAGCCAGCAATCAGCCCCAGCATTTT
D gene: TRBD2; clone size: .; V gene: TRBV10-3; J gene: TRBJ2-3; CDR3 protein: CAIREGAGALDTQYF; CDR3 DNA: TGTGCCATCAGAGAGGGAGCGGGGGCTTTAGATACGCAGTATTTT